This TCR beta chain is from a study of blood T cell repertoires in COVID-19 (dated by TCRdb to the early 2020s). Some background on the complete study: Samples covering the acute and convalescent phases of COVID-19 were provided by collaborators in the United States, Italy and Spain. The prospective study material was composed of cDNA or gDNA derived from T cells, B-cell-depleted T cells, or PBMCs. The repertoires were released in a freely available public database intended as a resource for research on the immune response to SARS-CoV-2. Where HLA class I and class II types were available, the types were taken from metadata supplied by the sample provider, not from assay-based typing. Deeply sampled blood TCRbeta repertoires from subjects exposed to, actively infected with, or recovered from COVID-19 were included in the dataset. Sample metadata almost always included a de-identified subject ID, COVID-19 status, age in years and sex. Samples came from the ongoing ImmuneRACE study (first 160 participants) plus 1,254 subjects from 6 global collaborators.

TCRbeta CDR3 regions were amplified from genomic DNA using the immunoSEQ Assay, a bias-controlled multiplex PCR. The original pipeline was this. Within the assay, amplification of reference gene primers was used to estimate how many nucleated cells each sample contained. To quantify the absolute abundance of each unique TCRbeta CDR3 rearrangement, sequence reads were collapsed and filtered. For each sample, productive Simpson clonality was calculated as the square root of Simpson's diversity index across productive rearrangements. The table comes from immuneACCESS by way of TCRdb, which keeps in-frame sequences with V and J called. Part of the clones is missing from these tables; in studies checked, under half for an unresolved V gene and the rest for unknown reasons. The DNA gave D and trimming, while V, J and clone size come from that table. The sample includes 250,000 or so clones, with 85% to 90% observed a single time. Less than 3% of the sample belongs to the ten largest clones.

With respect to this clone: Its antigen is not yet known. One base away there is no much larger clone; base qualities are not given.

What the work shows at the level of the full study, not this receptor alone: How much clinical and demographic metadata was included differed by source and by participant, and the metadata was provided uncurated.

CDR1 and CDR2, per the germline V gene (reference sequence), are GTSNPN and SVGIG. Trimming costs V 0 bases and J 8 bases, and their ends lie 13 bases apart. The CDR3 runs 13 residues from the cysteine to the phenylalanine. The sequence is cut down to CDR3 DNA, 39 bases in frame from base 1. At one collaborating source in Seattle, patients were enrolled during active infection and were followed longitudinally through the course of disease. Each collaborating institution followed its own protocols to collect whole blood in K2EDTA tubes. For TCRbeta analysis, collaborator samples were shipped as frozen whole blood, as isolated PBMCs, or as DNA extracted from either sample type.

The source of this sequence is a man aged 30 to 45 with COVID-19, enrolled during active disease. Recombination joined TRBV30 with TRBJ1-2; the D gene is possibly TRBD1, with 5 bases matching. Specimen: peripheral blood. The CDR3 loop reads CAWSVHLAGGYTF. The DNA sequence reads TGTGCCTGGAGTGTCCACTTAGCAGGGGGCTACACCTTC.